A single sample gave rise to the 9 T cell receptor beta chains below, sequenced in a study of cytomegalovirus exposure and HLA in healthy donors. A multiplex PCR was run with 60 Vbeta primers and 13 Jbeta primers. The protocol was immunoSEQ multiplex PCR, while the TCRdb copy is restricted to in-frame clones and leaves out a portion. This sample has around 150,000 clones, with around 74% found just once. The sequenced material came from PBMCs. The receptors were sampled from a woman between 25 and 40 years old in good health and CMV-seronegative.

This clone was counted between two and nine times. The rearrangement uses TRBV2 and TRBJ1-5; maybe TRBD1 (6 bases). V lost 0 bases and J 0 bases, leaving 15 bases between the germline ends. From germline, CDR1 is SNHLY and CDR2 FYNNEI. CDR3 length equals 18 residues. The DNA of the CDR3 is TGTGCCAGCAGTGAAGCGCTTCGGAGGGGGGGTAGCAATCAGCCCCAGCATTTT. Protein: CASSEALRRGGSNQPQHF.

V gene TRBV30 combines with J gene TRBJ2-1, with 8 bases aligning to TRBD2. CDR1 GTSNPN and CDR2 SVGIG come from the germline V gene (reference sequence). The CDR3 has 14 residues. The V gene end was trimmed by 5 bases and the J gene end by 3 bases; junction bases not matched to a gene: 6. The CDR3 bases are TGTGCCTGGGGAGCGGGGGCCGGCTACAATGAGCAGTTCTTC. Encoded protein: CAWGAGAGYNEQFF.

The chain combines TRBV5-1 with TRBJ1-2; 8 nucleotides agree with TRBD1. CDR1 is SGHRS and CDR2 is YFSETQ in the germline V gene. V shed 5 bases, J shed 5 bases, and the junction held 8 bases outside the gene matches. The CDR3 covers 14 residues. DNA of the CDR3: TGCGCCAGCAGTTCCGGACAGGGTCAGTATGGCTACACCTTC. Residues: CASSSGQGQYGYTF.

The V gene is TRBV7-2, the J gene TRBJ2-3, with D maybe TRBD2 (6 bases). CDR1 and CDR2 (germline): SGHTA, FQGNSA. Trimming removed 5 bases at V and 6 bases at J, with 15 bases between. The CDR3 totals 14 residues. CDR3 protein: CASSPGLAGDTQYF. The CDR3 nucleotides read TGTGCCAGCAGCCCCGGACTGGCGGGGGATACGCAGTATTTT.

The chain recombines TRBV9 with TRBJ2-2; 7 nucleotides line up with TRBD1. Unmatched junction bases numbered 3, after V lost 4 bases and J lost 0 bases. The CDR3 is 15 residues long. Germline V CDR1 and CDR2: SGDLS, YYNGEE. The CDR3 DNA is TGTGCCAGCAGCCTGACAGGGTCGAACACCGGGGAGCTGTTTTTT. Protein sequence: CASSLTGSNTGELFF.

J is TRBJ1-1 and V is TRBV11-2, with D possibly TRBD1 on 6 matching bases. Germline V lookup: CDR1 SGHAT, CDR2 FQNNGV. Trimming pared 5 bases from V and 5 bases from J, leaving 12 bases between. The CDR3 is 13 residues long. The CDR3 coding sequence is TGTGCCAGCAGCACACAGGGTGAGACTGAAGCTTTCTTT. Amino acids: CASSTQGETEAFF.

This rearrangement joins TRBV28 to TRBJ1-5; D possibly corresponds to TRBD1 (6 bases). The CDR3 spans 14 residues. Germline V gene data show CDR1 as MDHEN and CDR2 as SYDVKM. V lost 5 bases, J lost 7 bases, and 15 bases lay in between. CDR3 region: CASSPPGGAQPQHF. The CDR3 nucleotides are TGTGCCAGCAGTCCCCCGGGGGGGGCCCAGCCCCAGCATTTT.

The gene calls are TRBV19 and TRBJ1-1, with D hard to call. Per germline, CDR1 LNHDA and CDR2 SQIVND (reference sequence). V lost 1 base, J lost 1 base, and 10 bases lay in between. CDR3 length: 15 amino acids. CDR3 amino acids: CASSIGASGNTEAFF. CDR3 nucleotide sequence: TGTGCCAGTAGTATAGGGGCTAGCGGGAACACTGAAGCTTTCTTT.

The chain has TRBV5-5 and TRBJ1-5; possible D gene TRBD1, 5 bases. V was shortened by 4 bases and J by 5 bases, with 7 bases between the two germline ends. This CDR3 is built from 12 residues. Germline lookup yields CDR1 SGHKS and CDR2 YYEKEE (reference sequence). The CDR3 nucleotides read TGTGCCAGCAGCCTAGGGGATCAGCCCCAGCATTTT. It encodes CASSLGDQPQHF.